A single sample gave rise to the 32 T cell receptor beta chains below, sequenced in a study of blood T cell repertoires in COVID-19 (dated by TCRdb to 2018 to 2020). Libraries were built with the immunoSEQ multiplex PCR assay. TCRdb mirrors the immuneACCESS table, restricted to in-frame sequences. Some clones are absent from its copies; in checked studies, under half trace to an unresolved V gene, and the reason for the others is unknown. The sample table shows a few hundred thousand clones, and around nine tenths are seen once. Roughly a tenth of the sample is in the top ten clones. Sequencing was carried out using PBMCs or T cells enriched from blood (not recorded which). The receptor source for this set is a woman aged 45 to 65 who had recovered from COVID-19.

This rearrangement joins TRBV19 to TRBJ1-3; possible D gene TRBD1, 5 bases. This CDR3 is 16 amino acids long. Germline CDR1 is LNHDA and CDR2 is SQIVND (reference sequence). V was shortened by 9 bases and J by 4 bases, with 22 bases between the two germline ends. The CDR3 bases are TGTGCCAGCCATCAGGGAGCGGGTCCTTCGGGAAACACCATATATTTT. It specifies CASHQGAGPSGNTIYF.

The gene calls are TRBV28 and TRBJ1-2; 8 bases are a match to TRBD1. Germline trimming cut 1 base from V and 2 bases from J; bases unmatched to any gene: 12. This CDR3 has 18 residues. CDR1 MDHEN and CDR2 SYDVKM come from the germline V gene. The CDR3: CASSLSGSRDRRNYGYTF. The CDR3 DNA reads TGTGCCAGCAGTTTATCGGGTTCCCGGGACAGGCGGAACTATGGCTACACCTTC.

A word on this clone: Other nucleotide sequences from this sample produce the same CDR3. The V call is TRBV2, the J call TRBJ1-1; possible D gene TRBD1, 5 bases. V was cut by 3 bases and J by 4 bases, with 6 bases left in between. Germline CDR1 is SNHLY and CDR2 is FYNNEI. The CDR3 is 12 residues long. The CDR3 region has the DNA TGTGCCAGCAGTGAGGGGGGCACTGAAGCTTTCTTT. Translation: CASSEGGTEAFF. Using reference TRBV2 and TRBJ1-1 for the parts outside the CDR3, the full variable domain is EPEVTQTPSHQVTQMGQEVILRCVPISNHLYFYWYRQILGQKVEFLVSFYNNEISEKSEIFDDQFSVERPDGSNFTLKIRSTKLEDSAMYFCASSEGGTEAFFGQGTRLTVV.

The chain uses TRBV2 and TRBJ1-5; D may be TRBD1 (6 bases). The CDR3 consists of 14 residues. Between the trimmed V and J ends, which lost 5 bases and 3 bases, there was a span of 11 bases. Germline V gene lookup returns CDR1 SNHLY and CDR2 FYNNEI. The CDR3 sequence: CASSFGQNNQPQHF. The CDR3 DNA is TGTGCCAGCAGTTTTGGACAGAACAATCAGCCCCAGCATTTT.

The chain links TRBV7-2 to TRBJ2-7; 13 bases align to TRBD2. V shed 5 bases, J shed 3 bases, and the junction held 13 bases outside the gene matches. This CDR3 comprises 18 residues. The germline gives CDR1 SGHTA, CDR2 FQGNSA. The chain's CDR3 is CASSERYPGLAGNYEQYF. The CDR3 nucleotides are TGTGCCAGCAGCGAGAGATACCCGGGACTAGCGGGAAACTACGAGCAGTACTTC. Complete variable domain (other parts from reference TRBV7-2 and TRBJ2-7): GAGVSQSPSNKVTEKGKDVELRCDPISGHTALYWYRQSLGQGLEFLIYFQGNSAPDKSGLPSDRFSAERTGGSVSTLTIQRTQQEDSAVYLCASSERYPGLAGNYEQYFGPGTRLTVT.

The gene calls are TRBV19 and TRBJ1-2; 10 bases map to TRBD1. This CDR3 spans 15 amino acids. The V segment lost 6 bases and the J segment 5 bases; nucleotides outside the gene matches: 9. Germline values: CDR1 LNHDA, CDR2 SQIVND (reference sequence). DNA of the CDR3: TGTGCCAGTAGGGACGGGACAGGGGACCTGTATGGCTACACCTTC. This encodes CASRDGTGDLYGYTF.

The chain recombines TRBV29-1 with TRBJ1-1; D perhaps matches TRBD1 (5 bases). The CDR3 covers 13 residues. CDR1 SQVTM and CDR2 ANQGSEA come from the germline V gene. V gave up 4 bases and J gave up 0 bases, with 9 bases separating them. The chain's CDR3 is CSVGGGVNTEAFF. The DNA of the CDR3 is TGCAGCGTTGGGGGCGGGGTGAACACTGAAGCTTTCTTT.

The gene calls are TRBV2 and TRBJ1-5; TRBD1 matches at 7 bases. Trimming removed 2 bases from V and 12 bases from J; junction bases left unmatched: 13. The CDR3 runs to 15 residues. Germline values: CDR1 SNHLY, CDR2 FYNNEI. The CDR3 reads CASSETGDSPHHQHF. Written as DNA, the CDR3 is TGTGCCAGCAGTGAAACAGGGGACAGCCCTCATCACCAGCATTTT.

A single count supports this clone. The CDR3 sequence: CASSYSIWRDEQFF. The CDR3 bases are TGTGCCAGCAGTTACTCGATTTGGCGGGATGAGCAGTTCTTC. The rearrangement uses TRBV6-5 and TRBJ2-1, with D possibly matching TRBD2 (5 bases). Germline-derived CDR1 and CDR2 are MNHEY and SVGAGI. This CDR3 is built from 14 residues. V was shortened by 0 bases and J by 8 bases, with 11 bases between the two germline ends.

The J gene is TRBJ1-2, the V gene TRBV3-1 (or the pseudogene TRBV3-2); 8 bases map to TRBD1. Germline V CDR1 and CDR2: LGHDT, YNNKEL (reference sequence). This CDR3 comprises 16 residues. Trimming took 2 bases from V and 4 from J; bases not matched to a gene: 9. In nucleotides, the CDR3 is TGTGCCAGCAGCCAAAGGACAGGGATGATGGGCTATGGCTACACCTTC. Its protein is CASSQRTGMMGYGYTF.

DNA for the CDR3: TGTGCCTGGAGTTCCCAAGGGGATTACAATCAGCCCCAGCATTTT. Protein sequence: CAWSSQGDYNQPQHF. The rearrangement joins TRBV30 to TRBJ1-5; TRBD1 is a possible D gene (5 bases). Between the trimmed V and J ends, which lost 2 bases and 3 bases, there was a span of 14 bases. There are 15 residues in the CDR3. Germline values: CDR1 GTSNPN, CDR2 SVGIG (reference sequence).

The J gene is TRBJ2-5, the V gene TRBV20-1; D is undetermined. V was cut by 3 bases and J by 1 base, with 9 bases left in between. The length of the CDR3 is 13 residues. In germline, CDR1 is DFQATT, CDR2 SNEGSKA (reference sequence). The CDR3 is CSASGVVQETQYF. DNA of the CDR3: TGCAGTGCTAGTGGCGTAGTCCAAGAGACCCAGTACTTC.

This sequence joins TRBV6-5 and TRBJ1-2; D not certain. Germline loops: CDR1 MNHEY, CDR2 SVGAGI. The CDR3 length is 13 residues. Trimming pared 6 bases from V and 7 bases from J, leaving 15 bases between. CDR3 sequence (DNA): TGTGCCAGCAGGGTTACAGCGGCGGCTGGCTACACCTTC. It yields the protein CASRVTAAAGYTF.

This sequence joins TRBV4-1 and TRBJ1-1, with 9 positions matching TRBD1. The germline CDR1 and CDR2 sequences are MGHRA and YSYEKL. The CDR3 has 20 amino acids. Trimming took 4 bases from V and 0 from J; bases not matched to a gene: 18. CDR3 protein: CASSRLRPGQGLVMNTEAFF. CDR3 nucleotides: TGCGCCAGCAGCCGTTTACGACCGGGACAGGGACTCGTCATGAACACTGAAGCTTTCTTT.

The rearrangement links TRBV30 to TRBJ2-7, with 13 bases identical to TRBD2. Germline V lookup: CDR1 GTSNPN, CDR2 SVGIG (reference sequence). The CDR3 sequence is 15 residues long. The V and J ends lost 2 bases and 7 bases, in that order; junction bases with no gene match: 8. The CDR3 bases are TGTGCCTGGAGTTCGGGACTAGCGGGGAATGGTGAGCAGTACTTC. Protein product: CAWSSGLAGNGEQYF.

V and J are TRBV2 and TRBJ2-2, with TRBD1 matching over 8 bases. CDR1 is SNHLY, CDR2 FYNNEI, per germline. The CDR3 contains 18 residues. V dropped 6 bases and J dropped 0; count of bases not matched to a gene: 12. CDR3 protein: CASSKSGTGKANTGELFF. DNA of the CDR3: TGTGCCAGCAGCAAGTCCGGGACAGGTAAAGCGAACACCGGGGAGCTGTTTTTT.

The rearrangement joins TRBV27 to TRBJ1-2; 9 bases are shared with TRBD1. The trim removed 6 bases at V and 4 bases at J, leaving 9 bases unmatched. The CDR3 sequence is 15 residues long. Per germline, CDR1 MNHEY and CDR2 SMNVEV (reference sequence). The CDR3 spells CASSNRTGDIYGYTF. DNA of the CDR3: TGTGCCAGCAGCAACAGGACAGGGGATATCTATGGCTACACCTTC.

Only one count was recorded for this clone. The chain is built from TRBV7-9 and TRBJ1-1; no clear D gene. The CDR3 spans 13 residues. Trimming cost V 6 bases and J 3 bases, with 11 bases left between them. Germline-derived CDR1 and CDR2 are SEHNR and FQNEAQ (reference sequence). The CDR3 DNA sequence: TGTGCCAGCAGGTCCGGAGGGTACACTGAAGCTTTCTTT. Encoded protein: CASRSGGYTEAFF. Using reference TRBV7-9 and TRBJ1-1 for the parts outside the CDR3, the full variable domain is DTGVSQNPRHKITKRGQNVTFRCDPISEHNRLYWYRQTLGQGPEFLTYFQNEAQLEKSRLLSDRFSAERPKGSFSTLEIQRTEQGDSAMYLCASRSGGYTEAFFGQGTRLTVV.

The CDR3 reads CAWEKGAHTEAFF. In nucleotides, the CDR3 is TGTGCCTGGGAGAAGGGGGCGCACACTGAAGCTTTCTTT. The rearrangement uses TRBV30 and TRBJ1-1; TRBD1 matches 7 bases. The V segment lost 5 bases and the J segment 3 bases; nucleotides outside the gene matches: 6. This CDR3 has 13 amino acids. Germline CDR1 and CDR2: GTSNPN and SVGIG (reference sequence).

V is TRBV11-3 and J is TRBJ2-7, with 7 bases lining up with TRBD2. Germline V CDR1 and CDR2: SGHNT, YENEEA. This CDR3 is built from 15 residues. The V segment lost 2 bases and the J segment 0 bases; nucleotides outside the gene matches: 4. CDR3 region: CASSLRGESSYEQYF. The CDR3 DNA follows: TGTGCCAGCAGCTTACGGGGGGAAAGCTCCTACGAGCAGTACTTC.

This chain connects TRBV2 to TRBJ1-3; 10 nucleotides align to TRBD1. The V and J ends lost 8 bases and 3 bases, in that order; junction bases with no gene match: 1. Germline loops: CDR1 SNHLY, CDR2 FYNNEI. This CDR3 region has 13 residues. CDR3 sequence: CASRTGGGNTIYF. The DNA of the CDR3 is TGTGCCAGCCGGACAGGGGGTGGAAACACCATATATTTT. Variable domain in full (rest from reference TRBV2 and TRBJ1-3): EPEVTQTPSHQVTQMGQEVILRCVPISNHLYFYWYRQILGQKVEFLVSFYNNEISEKSEIFDDQFSVERPDGSNFTLKIRSTKLEDSAMYFCASRTGGGNTIYFGEGSWLTVV.

The chain has TRBV16 and TRBJ2-3; 7 nucleotides align to TRBD1. From germline, CDR1 is KGHSY and CDR2 FQNENV. The CDR3 spans 17 residues. The ends lost 4 bases at V and 0 bases at J; junction bases unmatched: 10. CDR3 sequence: CASSLRTGLASTDTQYF. Here the CDR3 DNA reads TGTGCCAGCAGCCTAAGGACAGGACTTGCTAGCACAGATACGCAGTATTTT. Using reference TRBV16 and TRBJ2-3 for the parts outside the CDR3, the full variable domain is GEEVAQTPKHLVRGEGQKAKLYCAPIKGHSYVFWYQQVLKNEFKFLISFQNENVFDETGMPKERFSAKCLPNSPCSLEIQATKLEDSAVYFCASSLRTGLASTDTQYFGPGTRLTVL.

The CDR3 DNA sequence: TGTGCCATCAGTGAGGGACTTTTAAACAATGAGCAGTTCTTC. It codes for CAISEGLLNNEQFF. V gene TRBV10-3 combines with J gene TRBJ2-1, with a possible D match to TRBD2 (5 bases). The germline CDR1 and CDR2 sequences are ENHRY and SYGVKD. The CDR3 runs to 14 residues. V was trimmed by 2 bases and J by 5 bases, leaving 10 bases between them.

This clone came up a few times. The rearrangement links TRBV28 to TRBJ2-1; D uncertain. V lost 6 bases and J 11 bases, leaving 14 bases between the germline ends. The CDR3 length is 12 residues. Looked up from germline, CDR1 is MDHEN and CDR2 is SYDVKM. The CDR3 spells CASSPETGKQFF. Written as DNA, the CDR3 is TGTGCCAGCAGCCCCGAGACTGGTAAGCAGTTCTTC.

The chain links TRBV2 to TRBJ2-7, with a possible D match to TRBD2 (6 bases). Germline values: CDR1 SNHLY, CDR2 FYNNEI. The germline V and J ends were trimmed by 6 bases and 5 bases, with 17 bases remaining between them. This CDR3 contains 14 residues. The CDR3 nucleotides are TGTGCCAGCAGCTATCAGGGAGGCCGTCACGAGCAGTACTTC. Protein sequence: CASSYQGGRHEQYF.

This rearrangement joins TRBV7-9 to TRBJ2-3; 7 nucleotides line up with TRBD1. This CDR3 is 15 amino acids long. V was clipped by 5 bases and J by 2 bases; unmatched bases: 7. CDR1 is SEHNR and CDR2 is FQNEAQ in the germline V gene (reference sequence). CDR3 in amino acids: CASSPGTAYTDTQYF. The DNA of the CDR3 is TGTGCCAGCAGCCCAGGGACAGCCTACACAGATACGCAGTATTTT.

V usage is TRBV5-1 and J usage is TRBJ2-5, with 8 bases matching TRBD2. The J segment lost 4 bases and the V segment lost 4 bases, leaving 18 bases of the junction unmatched. Germline assignment: CDR1 SGHRS and CDR2 YFSETQ. There are 18 residues in the CDR3. CDR3 coding DNA: TGCGCCAGCAGCCCATTGGCGGGTCTAGCGGGTATAGGAGAGACCCAGTACTTC. Protein sequence: CASSPLAGLAGIGETQYF.

CDR3 nucleotide sequence: TGTGCCAGCAGCAAGGAGGCAGCGGGGGTTGATACGCAGTATTTT. Its protein product is CASSKEAAGVDTQYF. V is TRBV4-2 and J is TRBJ2-3, with 8 bases that match TRBD2. The junction had 10 bases not matched to a gene; V was cut back by 5 bases and J by 6 bases. CDR3 length equals 15 residues. CDR1 is LGHNA, CDR2 YNFKEQ, per germline.

The gene calls are TRBV7-9 and TRBJ2-1; the D is unclear. The V end was cut by 3 bases, the J end by 6 bases, with 15 bases between. CDR3 length equals 15 residues. Germline V gives CDR1 SEHNR, CDR2 FQNEAQ (reference sequence). The chain's CDR3 is CASSLGTALVNEQFF. CDR3 coding DNA: TGTGCCAGCAGCTTGGGCACGGCCTTGGTCAATGAGCAGTTCTTC.

The chain couples TRBV3-1 (or the pseudogene TRBV3-2) to TRBJ2-7; the match to TRBD1 covers 11 bases. The CDR3 has 15 residues. Losses at the gene ends were 0 bases for V and 4 bases for J; bases not matched to a gene: 2. Germline-derived CDR1 and CDR2 are LGHDT and YNNKEL (reference sequence). CDR3 coding DNA: TGTGCCAGCAGCCAAGAGGGACAGGGGGTTTACGAGCAGTACTTC. It specifies CASSQEGQGVYEQYF.

The chain is built from TRBV7-2 and TRBJ2-1; D might be TRBD2 (6 bases). There are 15 residues in the CDR3. Germline-derived CDR1 and CDR2 are SGHTA and FQGNSA. Trimming shortened V by 1 base and J by 7 bases, and 14 bases separated the two germline ends. CDR3 protein: CASSLGEGGWNEQFF. As DNA, the CDR3 is TGTGCCAGCAGCTTAGGAGAGGGAGGATGGAATGAGCAGTTCTTC.

The V and J genes are TRBV7-3 and TRBJ2-3, with D hard to call. Germline V lookup: CDR1 SGHTA, CDR2 FQGTGA. V was trimmed by 1 base and J by 8 bases, leaving 13 bases between them. This CDR3 contains 14 residues. The CDR3 sequence is CASSLMALGSTQYF. CDR3 DNA sequence: TGTGCCAGCAGCTTAATGGCCCTGGGCAGTACGCAGTATTTT. The full variable domain, completed using reference TRBV7-3 and TRBJ2-3, is GAGVSQTPSNKVTEKGKYVELRCDPISGHTALYWYRQSLGQGPEFLIYFQGTGAADDSGLPNDRFFAVRPEGSVSTLKIQRTERGDSAVYLCASSLMALGSTQYFGPGTRLTVL.